The next 15 T cell receptor beta chains were all read from a single sample in a study of T-cell memory formation after mild COVID-19 (dated by TCRdb to about 2021). Libraries were prepared through 5' RACE. The run used an Illumina NovaSeq 6000. TCRdb reran the public reads through fastp at Q25 and MiXCR, keeping productive beta chains. Merged by CDR3 protein, the rows form single entries marked with the most common genes and DNA. This sample gives under 450,000 distinct CDR3 sequences in total; less than 25% of them show up just once. Over 10% of the sample is in the top ten clones. The sequenced sample was PBMCs or a T cell subset sorted from them (not recorded which). The receptors were sampled from an adult woman who had mild COVID-19 (a few samples of this study predate the infection). The sample titles of this study are shuffled in the database, so cell type and time point are left out; the donor was told from shared clones.

The chain employs TRBV12-3 or TRBV12-4 and TRBJ2-1, with 7 positions matching TRBD2. The CDR3 is made up of 15 amino acids. The V segment lost 5 bases and the J segment 7 bases; nucleotides outside the gene matches: 11. The CDR3 loop reads CASSQKGRAGNEQFF. The CDR3 DNA sequence: TGTGCCAGCAGTCAGAAGGGGAGGGCAGGGAATGAGCAGTTCTTC.

The CDR3 sequence is CASSFRYADEQFF. The DNA for the CDR3 is TGCGCCAGCAGCTTTCGATATGCGGATGAGCAGTTCTTC. The chain joins TRBV5-1 to TRBJ2-1, with D unclear. The CDR3 spans 13 residues. Trimming removed 2 bases at V and 8 bases at J, with 11 bases between. CDR1 and CDR2 from the germline V gene are SGHRS and YFSETQ.

The CDR3 is CATSDRLGGQETQYF. As DNA, the CDR3 is TGTGCCACCAGTGATCGCCTGGGGGGTCAAGAGACCCAGTACTTC. The genes are TRBV24-1 and TRBJ2-5; tentatively, D is TRBD2 (6 bases). CDR3 length: 15 amino acids. Germline assignment: CDR1 KGHDR and CDR2 SFDVKD. V was cut by 3 bases and J by 2 bases, with 12 bases left in between.

Only a few counts were recorded for this clonotype. This chain uses TRBV7-6 with TRBJ2-1; D gene ambiguous. Germline loops: CDR1 SGHVS, CDR2 FNYEAQ. V was pared by 3 bases and J by 4 bases, with 19 bases between. The CDR3 is 17 amino acids. The CDR3 nucleotides are TGTGCCAGCAGCTTCACCACTCCCTCCCCGGGTTACAATGAGCAGTTCTTC. As protein: CASSFTTPSPGYNEQFF.

V is TRBV6-1 and J is TRBJ1-6; no clear D. Trimming pared 7 bases from V and 8 bases from J, leaving 21 bases between. Germline CDR1 reads MNHNS; CDR2 reads SASEGT. The CDR3 is 16 amino acids. CDR3 nucleotides: TGTGCCAGCATTAGCCCTTTTGTCAACTTCCATTCACCCCTCCACTTT. It translates to CASISPFVNFHSPLHF.

This clonotype was found once. The chain carries TRBV9 and TRBJ2-7; TRBD2 matches at 9 bases. CDR3 length: 11 amino acids. Trimming at V came to 8 bases and at J to 4 bases, leaving 1 base not matched to a gene. Germline CDR1 reads SGDLS; CDR2 reads YYNGEE. The CDR3 DNA is TGTGCCAGGCGGGGGGGTTACGAGCAGTACTTC. It specifies CARRGGYEQYF.

This clonotype was seen a few times. The rearrangement links TRBV7-2 to TRBJ2-5; a weak D match, TRBD2 (6 bases). Looked up from germline, CDR1 is SGHTA and CDR2 is FQGNSA. The CDR3 is made up of 15 amino acids. V was trimmed by 2 bases and J by 3 bases, leaving 13 bases between them. The CDR3 DNA reads TGTGCCAGCAGCTTATTCAGGACTACCGAAGAGACCCAGTACTTC. Translating it yields CASSLFRTTEETQYF.

The CDR3 bases are TGTGCCAGCAGGTTCCGGGACAGGGGTCACTACGAGCAGTACTTC. It codes for CASRFRDRGHYEQYF. This chain uses TRBV5-6 with TRBJ2-7; TRBD1 matches 10 bases. CDR1 and CDR2 (germline): SGHDT, YYEEEE. The CDR3 has 15 amino acids. J lost 3 bases, V lost 5 bases, and 8 bases had no gene match.

The gene calls are TRBV9 and TRBJ2-5; D is unclear. Germline V CDR1 and CDR2: SGDLS, YYNGEE. V was pared by 0 bases and J by 1 base, with 10 bases between. The CDR3 has 15 amino acids. The chain's CDR3 is CASSVGWRSQETQYF. CDR3 coding DNA: TGTGCCAGCAGCGTAGGTTGGCGGTCCCAAGAGACCCAGTACTTC.

The V call is TRBV7-2, the J call TRBJ2-1, with 9 positions matching TRBD2. This CDR3 contains 15 residues. V shed 1 base and J 8 bases; nucleotides not matched to a gene: 6. CDR1 and CDR2 from the germline V gene are SGHTA and FQGNSA. DNA of the CDR3: TGTGCCAGCAGCTTAGGTAGCGGGAGAGGCGATGAGCAGTTCTTC. It is translated as CASSLGSGRGDEQFF.

The J gene is TRBJ1-5, the V gene TRBV27, with a possible D match to TRBD1 (5 bases). Germline V gene data show CDR1 as MNHEY and CDR2 as SMNVEV (reference sequence). This CDR3 is built from 14 residues. With 4 bases removed from V and 6 bases from J, the gap between germline ends came to 13 bases. CDR3 sequence: CASSSTGVSQPQHF. CDR3 DNA sequence: TGTGCCAGCAGTTCGACGGGGGTCAGTCAGCCCCAGCATTTT.

The rearrangement links TRBV12-3 or TRBV12-4 to TRBJ2-3; 16 bases match TRBD2. This CDR3 is built from 18 residues. The J segment lost 2 bases and the V segment lost 3 bases, leaving 5 bases of the junction unmatched. CDR3 in DNA: TGTGCCAGCAGTTTGGGACTAGCGGGGGGGCCTACCACAGATACGCAGTATTTT. Its translation: CASSLGLAGGPTTDTQYF.

The chain employs TRBV10-3 and TRBJ2-5; D remains unclear. Germline V gene lookup returns CDR1 ENHRY and CDR2 SYGVKD. The CDR3 has 12 residues. Trimming took 6 bases from V and 7 from J, leaving 12 bases between them. CDR3 loop: CAISADARTQYF. CDR3 coding DNA: TGTGCCATCAGCGCCGATGCACGGACCCAGTACTTC.

The chain carries TRBV7-6 and TRBJ2-5; possible D gene TRBD2, 5 bases. CDR3 length equals 15 residues. Trimming stripped 1 base from V and 5 bases from J, with 14 bases between. Germline V gene lookup returns CDR1 SGHVS and CDR2 FNYEAQ. In DNA form, the CDR3 reads TGTGCCAGCAGCTTAGATGTGAGGGTCAGCGAGACCCAGTACTTC. Protein: CASSLDVRVSETQYF.

This clonotype was detected a few times. The chain recombines TRBV3-1 with TRBJ2-3, with 13 bases identical to TRBD2. Trimming took 4 bases from V and 6 from J; bases not matched to a gene: 10. The CDR3 runs to 17 residues. Germline V gene lookup returns CDR1 LGHDT and CDR2 YNNKEL (reference sequence). The CDR3 reads CASSPTTSGGALDTQYF. DNA of the CDR3: TGTGCCAGCAGCCCCACAACTAGCGGGGGGGCCTTGGATACGCAGTATTTT.